This T cell receptor beta chain was captured by sequencing in a study of cytomegalovirus exposure and HLA in healthy donors (dated by TCRdb to about 2017). Broadly, across the study: An earlier analysis of fewer than 750 of the donors reported over 250 Gb of sequence data and about 120 million unique TCR beta sequences obtained from about 200 million T cells. Approximately 300 gigabases of sequencing data and approximately 92 million unique TCR sequences made up an early release that covered several hundred HLA-typed donors. The genetic ancestry cluster associated with self-reported Caucasian donors included around four fifths of the 300 to 450 genotyped donors. The aim of the study was to test whether cataloging public T cell receptors could identify signatures of past pathogen exposure. The study used immunosequencing to profile the T cell repertoires of 670 or so subjects and linked those repertoires to cytomegalovirus serostatus. A separate validation cohort of 100 to 150 different subjects was used in addition to the approximately 670-subject first cohort. To predict cytomegalovirus infection status, the study brought together high-throughput TCR immunosequencing, statistical association of individual TCRs with disease status, and machine learning. A later analysis re-analyzed previously published TCR beta repertoires from approximately 670 donors and added high-resolution HLA genotyping to study TCR occurrence patterns. Rather than drawing on any new phenotypic data, the later analysis identified candidate immune exposures from TCR beta sequences and the way those sequences occurred across donors. An earlier analysis of approximately 640 of the donors applied high-throughput TCR beta sequencing to assess whether each TCR beta V gene segment acted as functional or pseudogenic. Donor age, sex, ethnicity and CMV serostatus were compiled together with the repertoire data. In a later genetic analysis, genome-wide SNP genotypes for about 65% of the 666 donors were used, and that subset was treated as a discovery cohort. All discovery cohort repertoires had been generated on a single sequencing platform. Class I and class II HLA loci were covered by the typing at four-digit resolution. The number of typed donors differed by locus: about 629-630 for A, B, C, DRB1 and DQB1; approximately 520 for DQA1; 606 for DPA1; and about 450 for DPB1. Four to six DR-DQ haplotypes were handled as single units for association and clustering, since linkage in the cohort was strong. On average, around 240,000 unique TCR beta nucleotide sequences were sequenced per donor among a few hundred genotyped donors of the cohort, with about 17% of those sequences being non-productive. Broader findings and caveats from the paper: The presence/absence analyses assumed that sequencing depth was roughly uniform across donors, and that assumption may not be true. Correlated functional status among segregating V segments might be attributable to linkage disequilibrium, but an unknown experimental factor could not be ruled out. The classifier was reported to diagnose cytomegalovirus status with high specificity and sensitivity in both the original and validation cohorts. In a later genetic analysis, a missense DCLRE1C variant was associated with V-gene and J-gene trimming of TCR beta chains, and the association was replicated in an independent cohort. At a false discovery rate of 0.05, a later analysis linked 15,000 to 20,000 TCR beta sequences to specific HLA alleles. In an earlier analysis of several hundred of the donors, most TCR beta V segments were observed in productive rearrangements about 87% or about 30% of the time, broadly matching IMGT annotations. A group of highly shared sequence variants was considered likely to be a technical artifact of the sequencing pipeline. When HLA alleles, especially DR and DQ, strongly co-occurred, attributing TCR associations to individual alleles was difficult. Because HLA typing was missing for some donors at each locus, association tests included only the typed subset. Some IMGT-functional V segments, including TRBV6-2 and TRBV6-3, could not be told apart with the 87-base-pair reads, so those segments were excluded. A further reported finding was that TCR beta sequences accurately predicted the HLA-A and HLA-B alleles for most subjects in the first cohort. Several of the top co-occurrence clusters appeared to be linked to parvovirus B19, influenza, CMV and Epstein-Barr virus, according to a later analysis. Because counts were too low, roughly 17 rarely observed V segments, including chromosome 9 orphons, were left out of the earlier analysis of approximately 580 of the donors. Most CMV-associated TCR beta chains appeared to be HLA-restricted in a later analysis, and the HLA associations seemed to be driven largely by CMV exposure. According to a later analysis, TCR association rates differed among HLA loci, with DRB1 alleles showing the most associated TCRs and HLA-C alleles showing the fewest. A total of roughly 160 TCR beta chains were listed by the study as associated with cytomegalovirus. Across donors, most TCR sequences were observed very rarely, whereas some public TCRs were present in many individuals. A few of the identified cytomegalovirus-associated TCR beta chains were confirmed in vitro to be specific for cytomegalovirus antigens. Immune exposure information for the cohort was limited to CMV serostatus. In this cohort, only TCR beta chains were sequenced, and detectable features were limited by the absence of alpha or paired-chain data. The authors suggested that the approach could potentially be generalized to other disease states and immunological phenotypes. A later genetic analysis reported fewer N-insertions in productive TCRs among donors in an Asian-associated ancestry cluster than the roughly 700-donor mean. Compared with equally common non-associated chains, HLA-associated TCR beta chains in a later analysis were more clonally expanded and had lower generation probabilities.

Library creation used the immunoSEQ multiplex PCR assay. For the multiplex PCR, a mixture combining 60 forward primers for TCR Vbeta segments and 13 reverse primers for TCR Jbeta segments was used. The CDR3 region of rearranged TCR beta genes was amplified from genomic DNA with a multiplex PCR assay. The amplified TCR beta libraries were sequenced on the Illumina HiSeq System as 87-base-pair reads. From the authors' description of their analysis: In a later analysis, tens of millions of unique TCR beta chains were counted across the approximately 640 repertoires, and around 11 million of these chains were shared by at least two donors. A nearest-neighbor algorithm error-corrected the raw reads and collapsed the reads into unique sequences, merging closely related sequences to remove PCR and sequencing errors. V, D and J gene segments were assigned by aligning CDR3 sequences to IMGT reference sequences. Each retained sequence needed at least a six-nucleotide match to both a V gene segment and a J gene segment. Rearrangements were called productive when the CDR3 lacked stop codons and stayed in frame with V and J; all others were non-productive. CDR3 was defined by IMGT convention, running from the second conserved V-encoded cysteine to the conserved J-encoded phenylalanine. Sequences without an unambiguous match to a single V gene segment were excluded from the earlier analysis of approximately 600 of the donors. In an earlier analysis of around 600 of the donors, V segments were called functional above 56.7% productive rearrangements and were called segregating when the between-donor standard deviation exceeded 5%. A statistical classification framework was built for diagnosing cytomegalovirus status from the catalog of TCR beta chain sequences. A later analysis assigned V and J genes by comparing TCR nucleotide sequences with IMGT/GENE-DB human TR gene sequences. Using the TCRdist pipeline, a later analysis assigned CDR3 sequences along with most-parsimonious VDJ recombination scenarios. In a later analysis, each TCR beta chain was defined by its CDR3 amino acid sequence together with its V-gene family, and reads without a unique V-gene family were excluded. As a way to deal with suspected cross-contamination and a sequencing artifact, a later analysis dropped approximately 590 nucleotide sequences that were highly shared and had low generation probability. In a later analysis, a clonal expansion index for each public chain was calculated from normalized within-repertoire ranks of inferred template counts. In a later analysis, generation probabilities were computed using a VDJ recombination model fitted to out-of-frame rearrangements, and the results were checked against IGoR. Hypergeometric tests were used in a later analysis to score TCR-TCR, TCR-HLA and TCR-CMV co-occurrence, with a repertoire-size bias correction applied to the TCR pairs. To estimate false discovery rates, a later analysis permuted the HLA or CMV assignments 20 times. In a later analysis, co-occurring TCRs were grouped using DBSCAN, and TCRdist sequence similarity was added for clustering within HLA-allele-positive subsets. Repertoires with fewer than 30,000 or more than 120,000 public chains, plus five repertoires with anomalous nucleotide sharing, were excluded from co-occurrence clustering. Held by TCRdb, this immuneACCESS table contains in-frame sequences only and omits some clones. Under half of the omission traces to an unresolved V gene where checked; the cause of the rest is unknown. V and J calls plus clone size are reproduced from that table; the DNA served to infer D and trimming. The sample table holds 100,000 to 150,000 clones, of which 77% were seen once. Of the sample, 3.5% to 5% falls within the top ten clones.

A word on this clone: What antigen it recognizes has not been identified. Base qualities are not recorded, but no much larger clone differs from it by a single base.

From its cysteine to its phenylalanine, the CDR3 spans 15 amino acids. The retained sequence is limited to the CDR3, 45 bases, with the frame set at the first base. CDR1 and CDR2 (MNHEY, SVGAGI) derive from the germline V gene. V was cut back by 8 bases and J by 0 bases, leaving a gap of 14 bases between them. The cohort was made up of under 800 healthy bone marrow donors. At the time of sampling, all cohort members were nominally healthy, though unrecorded immune exposures were likely present. The donor was CMV seropositive and was included in the group of 270 or so seropositive cohort members. A peripheral blood sample was provided by each donor, and peripheral blood mononuclear cells were used for TCR beta sequencing. Genomic DNA extraction from the blood cell samples was performed with the Qiagen DNeasy Blood Extraction Kit.

The rearrangement combines TRBV6-5 with TRBJ1-3, and perhaps TRBD1 as D gene, on 6 matching bases. Sequences were obtained from PBMCs. The sequence came from a male donor in good health and CMV-seropositive. This receptor has the CDR3 CASVTGIDSGNTIYF. The DNA is TGTGCCAGCGTGACAGGTATAGACTCTGGAAACACCATATATTTT.